This entry concerns a single T cell receptor (beta chain). Method: immunoSEQ multiplex PCR; TCRdb's copy keeps in-frame clones and lacks some. The sample contains about 170,000 clones, 83% of which appear only once. This sample stems from a study of blood T cell repertoires in COVID-19. This clonotype originated in a woman of 80 years or more with acute or convalescent COVID-19. The sequenced material came from peripheral blood.

This CDR3 reads CASSAPGLAGRSTDTQYF. DNA of the CDR3: TGTGCCAGCAGCGCCCCGGGACTAGCGGGACGTAGCACAGATACGCAGTATTTT. The V and J genes are TRBV9 and TRBJ2-3, with 13 bases fitting TRBD2. The ends lost 3 bases at V and 0 bases at J; junction bases unmatched: 7. CDR3 size: 18 residues. CDR1 and CDR2 from the germline V gene are SGDLS and YYNGEE. The variable domain in full, completed from reference TRBV9 and TRBJ2-3, reads DSGVTQTPKHLITATGQRVTLRCSPRSGDLSVYWYQQSLDQGLQFLIQYYNGEERAKGNILERFSAQQFPDLHSELNLSSLELGDSALYFCASSAPGLAGRSTDTQYFGPGTRLTVL.